Listed below are T cell receptor beta chains from one sample, sequenced in a study of T-cell memory formation after mild COVID-19. TCRdb re-derived calls from the 5' RACE reads in MiXCR, one entry per CDR3 protein. The sample has almost 35,000 distinct CDR3 sequences; roughly 7.5% are singletons. The sequencing input was PBMCs or a T cell subset sorted from them (not recorded which). These receptors came from a man between 18 and 29 years old who had mild COVID-19 (a few samples of this study predate the infection). Cell type and time point are not known. The conserved cysteine and the conserved F or W are not part of the CDR3 here. The order of the fields is V gene, J gene, CDR3 protein.

TRBV5-1	TRBJ2-2	ASSTDREHGELF
TRBV3-1	TRBJ1-4	ASSLSGGPNEKLF
TRBV4-1	TRBJ2-3	ASSQGLPHYTDTQY
TRBV6-6	TRBJ1-2	ASSYRDDGYT
TRBV7-2	TRBJ2-3	ASSPPPQGTTDTQY
TRBV5-1	TRBJ2-3	ASSLVPGGTDTQY
TRBV4-1	TRBJ1-4	ASSHPPAGQEGEKLF
TRBV20-1	TRBJ2-1	SARGGGGANNEQF
TRBV20-1	TRBJ1-1	SADFPGGVTEAF
TRBV6-1	TRBJ1-5	ASSQDRPQPQH
TRBV5-1	TRBJ2-5	ASSQAVAELQETQY
TRBV18	TRBJ2-1	ASSPNGVTGGIYNEQF
TRBV12-3/TRBV12-4	TRBJ2-3	ASSPPGGRADTQY
TRBV29-1	TRBJ1-5	SVALADNQPQH
TRBV10-3	TRBJ1-4	AIRPGQDNEKLF
TRBV5-1	TRBJ2-1	ASSYFGGGSYNEQF
TRBV12-3/TRBV12-4	TRBJ2-1	ASTLLGAGGQF
TRBV7-2	TRBJ1-4	ASSFGVSEKLF
TRBV5-1	TRBJ2-3	ASSKEGTQY
TRBV15	TRBJ2-2	ATSTRPGGNEGTGELF
TRBV5-5	TRBJ2-6	ASSLGTTSGANVLT
TRBV12-3/TRBV12-4	TRBJ2-7	ASSPEYEQY
TRBV3-1	TRBJ2-1	ASSQLAGSSYNEQF
TRBV6-6	TRBJ2-1	ASSPTGGHEQF
TRBV7-2	TRBJ2-3	ASSSGAGASTYTQY
TRBV5-4	TRBJ2-1	ASSLAYNEQF
TRBV5-1	TRBJ2-2	ASSPSHRVTGELF
TRBV15	TRBJ2-5	ATSSLGGETQY
TRBV15	TRBJ2-1	ATSLGYNEQF
TRBV7-2	TRBJ2-3	ASSPRTGARDTQY
TRBV7-2	TRBJ2-7	ASSRAGTGGYEQY
TRBV7-9	TRBJ1-2	ASSSNNGLNNYGYT
TRBV10-3	TRBJ2-3	AISLGGLRAGRADTQY
TRBV27	TRBJ2-1	ASSLGLEQF
TRBV20-1	TRBJ1-1	SAADRADTEAF
TRBV7-8	TRBJ2-1	ASSPDSHNEQF
TRBV27	TRBJ2-5	ASGRRETQY
TRBV3-1	TRBJ1-1	ASSPLLQTEAF
TRBV6-2/TRBV6-3	TRBJ1-1	ASSIRPQGSINTEAF